These 8 T cell receptor beta chains share one sample of origin, sequenced in a study of vaccination effects on CD4 cells after COVID-19. Assay used: immunoSEQ multiplex PCR; TCRdb lists only in-frame clones, some missing. Here the sample spans approximately 45,000 clones, roughly three quarters being singletons. Scientists isolated CD4+ T cells after an approximately ten-day culture period ended. Their cognate antigens are unknown. The input for sequencing was CD4+ T cells from PBMCs cultured without peptide, taken before COVID-19 vaccination. The receptor source for this set is a human donor who had a prior SARS-CoV-2 infection.

This chain joins TRBV19 and TRBJ2-7; 10 bases map to TRBD1. Looked up from germline, CDR1 is LNHDA and CDR2 is SQIVND (reference sequence). V shed 5 bases and J 4 bases; nucleotides not matched to a gene: 8. CDR3 length equals 15 residues. CDR3 DNA sequence: TGTGCCAGTAGTTCGCCGGGACAGGGGTGGTACGAGCAGTACTTC. Translation gives CASSSPGQGWYEQYF. Full variable domain (remainder filled in from reference TRBV19 and TRBJ2-7): DGGITQSPKYLFRKEGQNVTLSCEQNLNHDAMYWYRQDPGQGLRLIYYSQIVNDFQKGDIAEGYSVSREKKESFPLTVTSAQKNPTAFYLCASSSPGQGWYEQYFGPGTRLTVT.

On this clone: Sequence at one end of the junction differs from germline and may be a read error. The chain has TRBV10-3 and TRBJ2-6; D may be TRBD1 (5 bases). The germline gives CDR1 ENHRY, CDR2 SYGVKD. The CDR3 sequence is 15 residues long. The chain's CDR3 is CATSRWGNGANVLTF. The CDR3 DNA reads TGTGCCACCAGTCGATGGGGCAATGGGGCCAACGTCCTGACTTTC.

V usage is TRBV15 and J usage is TRBJ2-5, with TRBD2 identical over 9 bases. The germline V gene has CDR1 LNHNV and CDR2 YYDKDF (reference sequence). The CDR3 runs 18 residues. The trim removed 5 bases at V and 5 bases at J, leaving 18 bases unmatched. CDR3 sequence (DNA): TGTGCCACCAGCCTCCCAAGTGGGCTAGCGGGGTCGGGGGAGACCCAGTACTTC. This gives the protein CATSLPSGLAGSGETQYF.

This chain joins TRBV7-9 and TRBJ2-1; tentative D call: TRBD2 (6 bases). The CDR3 is 14 residues long. Germline V lookup: CDR1 SEHNR, CDR2 FQNEAQ (reference sequence). V was trimmed by 4 bases and J by 8 bases, leaving 15 bases between them. CDR3 coding DNA: TGTGCCAGCAGCTCCGCATTATGGGGGGATGAGCAGTTCTTC. This sequence encodes CASSSALWGDEQFF.

The V call is TRBV11-3, the J call TRBJ2-5; 10 nucleotides align to TRBD2. The CDR3 consists of 15 residues. Germline CDR1 SGHNT, CDR2 YENEEA. The V and J ends lost 3 bases and 5 bases, in that order; junction bases with no gene match: 6. The CDR3, as DNA: TGTGCCAGCAGCTTCTCTCTAGCGGGAGATGAGACCCAGTACTTC. It specifies CASSFSLAGDETQYF.

This clone was seen only a few times. J is TRBJ1-6 and V is TRBV2; weak D call: TRBD1 (5 bases). This CDR3 has 14 residues. Germline assignment: CDR1 SNHLY and CDR2 FYNNEI. V lost 9 bases and J lost 5, with 14 bases in between. CDR3 nucleotide sequence: TGTGCCAGGGATGCCGGGACGGATAATTCACCCCTCCACTTT. Its protein product is CARDAGTDNSPLHF.

The J gene is TRBJ1-4, the V gene TRBV7-8; D ambiguous. The CDR3 sequence is 14 residues long. Trimming took off 7 bases at V and 7 bases at J, with 16 bases between the two ends. The V gene's germline CDR1 is SGHVS and CDR2 FQNEAQ. The CDR3 here is CASTELGDLEKLFF. In DNA, the CDR3 is TGTGCCAGCACTGAATTGGGCGACCTTGAAAAACTGTTTTTT.

The rearrangement uses TRBV7-3 and TRBJ2-5, with D uncertain. Between the trimmed V and J ends, which lost 3 bases and 5 bases, there was a span of 10 bases. The CDR3 is made up of 13 amino acids. Germline-derived CDR1 and CDR2 are SGHTA and FQGTGA. Written as DNA, the CDR3 is TGTGCCAGCAGCTTCGCGGCGGCTGAGACCCAGTACTTC. It specifies CASSFAAAETQYF.